Given below is one T cell receptor (beta chain) in context. The data stem from a study of T-cell reconstitution after alpha-beta-depleted transplantation in children. A library of TCRbeta sequences, prepared with unique molecular identifiers, was generated. TCRdb ran MiXCR on the PCR reads and lists one entry per CDR3 protein. The sample holds around 500,000 distinct CDR3 sequences; around 12% are singletons and the top ten take about 5%. CDR1 is DFQATT and CDR2 is SNEGSKA in the germline V gene (reference sequence). CDR3 length: 12 amino acids. The germline V and J ends were trimmed by 0 bases and 7 bases, with 9 bases remaining between them.

The V gene is TRBV20-1, the J gene TRBJ2-5; D remains unclear. This TCR came from a human donor who donated a stem cell graft to a child with combined immunodeficiency. Sample: PBMCs from the stem cell graft donor, taken from the stem cell graft. CDR3 in amino acids: CSAREGDGTQYF. The DNA for the CDR3 is TGCAGTGCTAGAGAAGGAGACGGGACCCAGTACTTC.